Listed below are T cell receptor beta chains from one sample, sequenced in a study of blood T cell repertoires in COVID-19. Assay: immunoSEQ multiplex PCR; the TCRdb copy retains only in-frame clones and omits some. The sample contains some 120,000 clones, around nine tenths of which appear only once. The specimen sequenced was peripheral blood. Receptor source: a human donor in a cohort sampled during active COVID-19. The CDR3 runs from the conserved cysteine through the conserved F or W. The order of the fields is J gene, D gene, V gene, clone size, CDR3 DNA, CDR3 protein. A D gene is named only where the DNA matches it firmly. Not all rows give a size; the values are once, few, many and, for expanded clones, a class.

J: TRBJ2-2
D: TRBD2
V: TRBV9
size: -
DNA: TGTGCCAGCAGCCTCCCGATCTACAGCGGGAGTAGGGCCGGGGAGCTGTTTTTT
CDR3: CASSLPIYSGSRAGELFF

J: TRBJ1-4
D: TRBD1
V: TRBV28
size: -
DNA: TGTGCCAGCAGTAAGACAGGGGTAGTAACTAATGAAAAACTGTTTTTT
CDR3: CASSKTGVVTNEKLFF

J: TRBJ1-2
D: TRBD1
V: TRBV5-1
size: -
DNA: TGCGCCAGCAGGGTCTCTGAGGACAGGGGGCCTGGCTACACCTTC
CDR3: CASRVSEDRGPGYTF

J: TRBJ2-2
D: -
V: TRBV9
size: -
DNA: TGTGCCAGCAGCGTAGGAGGGGGAACCACCGGGGAGCTGTTTTTT
CDR3: CASSVGGGTTGELFF

J: TRBJ2-7
D: -
V: TRBV19
size: -
DNA: TGTGCCAGTAGTATCTCAGGGGCCCCCTACGAGCAGTACTTC
CDR3: CASSISGAPYEQYF

J: TRBJ1-5
D: -
V: TRBV6-5
size: -
DNA: TGTGCCAGCAGCTGGGGGGGGGAGGGGAATCAGCCCCAGCATTTT
CDR3: CASSWGGEGNQPQHF

J: TRBJ2-1
D: -
V: TRBV14
size: -
DNA: TGTGCCAGCAGCCCCTACCCGTCCTACAATGAGCAGTTCTTC
CDR3: CASSPYPSYNEQFF

J: TRBJ2-2
D: -
V: TRBV7-9
size: once
DNA: TGTGCCAGCAGCCCCAGGACAGCTGCGAACACCGGGGAGCTGTTTTTT
CDR3: CASSPRTAANTGELFF

J: TRBJ1-5
D: -
V: TRBV28
size: few
DNA: TGTGCCAGCGTTTCCCCCGAGCTGATCAGCAATCAGCCCCAGCATTTT
CDR3: CASVSPELISNQPQHF

J: TRBJ2-7
D: TRBD1
V: TRBV27
size: -
DNA: TGTGCCAGCAGACGGGACAGTCTCGCCTACGAGCAGTACTTC
CDR3: CASRRDSLAYEQYF

J: TRBJ2-3
D: TRBD2
V: TRBV19
size: once
DNA: TGTGCCAGTAGTCCACATGGAGTTGGAACTAGCGGAGGGTTCTTCACAGATACGCAGTATTTT
CDR3: CASSPHGVGTSGGFFTDTQYF

J: TRBJ1-2
D: -
V: TRBV20-1
size: few
DNA: TGCAGTGCTAGTGACCAGGGGATACGGGGCTACACCTTC
CDR3: CSASDQGIRGYTF

J: TRBJ1-3
D: -
V: TRBV19
size: -
DNA: TGTGCCAGTAACTTGGACAGCATTGGAAACACCATATATTTT
CDR3: CASNLDSIGNTIYF

J: TRBJ2-3
D: -
V: TRBV30
size: -
DNA: TGTGCCTGGAGTTTTAGTAGCACAGATACGCAGTATTTT
CDR3: CAWSFSSTDTQYF

J: TRBJ2-5
D: -
V: TRBV19
size: -
DNA: TGTGCCAGTAGCGAGGATTTTCCAGAGACCCAGTACTTC
CDR3: CASSEDFPETQYF

J: TRBJ2-5
D: TRBD2
V: TRBV11-2
size: once
DNA: TGTGCCAGCAGCACAAGACTAGCGGTTCTCTCGGAGACCCAGTACTTC
CDR3: CASSTRLAVLSETQYF

J: TRBJ2-5
D: TRBD2
V: TRBV11-3
size: -
DNA: TGTGCCAGCAGCTCCTGGGGTGGACTAGCGGGAGGAGAGACCCAGTACTTC
CDR3: CASSSWGGLAGGETQYF

J: TRBJ1-3
D: -
V: TRBV11-2
size: -
DNA: TGTGCCAGCAGCCACACATCACAGGGAAACACCATATATTTT
CDR3: CASSHTSQGNTIYF

J: TRBJ1-5
D: -
V: TRBV12-3/TRBV12-4
size: -
DNA: TGTGCCAGCAGTCCAGGGGATCAGCCCCAGCATTTT
CDR3: CASSPGDQPQHF

J: TRBJ2-5
D: -
V: TRBV2
size: -
DNA: TGTGCCAGCAGCCCCCAACTCCAAGAGACCCAGTACTTC
CDR3: CASSPQLQETQYF

J: TRBJ2-7
D: -
V: TRBV20-1
size: -
DNA: TGCAGTGCTAGTTCAGGGCACGAGCAGTACTTC
CDR3: CSASSGHEQYF

J: TRBJ2-3
D: TRBD2
V: TRBV7-9
size: once
DNA: TGTGCCAGCAGCCCCGGACTAGCCCAACGGACAGATACGCAGTATTTT
CDR3: CASSPGLAQRTDTQYF

J: TRBJ1-5
D: -
V: TRBV3-1/TRBV3-2
size: -
DNA: TGTGCCAGCAGCCTCGGGACAAATCAGCCCCAGCATTTT
CDR3: CASSLGTNQPQHF

J: TRBJ2-7
D: -
V: TRBV5-4
size: -
DNA: TGTGCCAGCAGCGGTGGACTCCTGAACGAGCAGTACTTC
CDR3: CASSGGLLNEQYF

J: TRBJ2-5
D: -
V: TRBV5-1
size: -
DNA: TGCGCCAGCAGCTTGGAACTTGAAGAGACCCAGTACTTC
CDR3: CASSLELEETQYF

J: TRBJ1-2
D: TRBD1
V: TRBV5-1
size: -
DNA: TGCGCCAGCAGGGCCGGGACAGACAACTATGGCTACACCTTC
CDR3: CASRAGTDNYGYTF

J: TRBJ2-7
D: -
V: TRBV7-2
size: once
DNA: TGTGCCAGCAGCTTATCGGGAGTCGGCTACGAGCAGTACTTC
CDR3: CASSLSGVGYEQYF